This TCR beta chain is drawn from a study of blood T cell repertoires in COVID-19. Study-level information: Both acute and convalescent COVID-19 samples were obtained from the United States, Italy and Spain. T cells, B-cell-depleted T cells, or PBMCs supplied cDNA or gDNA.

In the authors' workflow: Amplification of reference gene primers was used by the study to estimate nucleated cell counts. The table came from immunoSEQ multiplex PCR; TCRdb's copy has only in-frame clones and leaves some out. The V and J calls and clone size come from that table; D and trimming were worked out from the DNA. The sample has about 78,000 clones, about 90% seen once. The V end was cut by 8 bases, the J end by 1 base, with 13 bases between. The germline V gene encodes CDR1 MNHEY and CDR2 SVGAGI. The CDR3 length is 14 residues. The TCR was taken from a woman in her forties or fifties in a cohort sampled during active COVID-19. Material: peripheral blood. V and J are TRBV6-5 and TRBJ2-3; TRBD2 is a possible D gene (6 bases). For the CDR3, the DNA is TGTGCCAGCGGACGGGCTAGCGGCACAGATACGCAGTATTTT. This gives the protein CASGRASGTDTQYF.